This T cell receptor beta chain came from a study of shared T cell receptors in the human thymus. Profiled with immunoSEQ multiplex PCR; TCRdb holds only in-frame clones, not every one. The table shows 650,000 to 950,000 clones, with roughly 88% occurring only once. The CDR3 loop spans 14 amino acids. The V gene's germline CDR1 is SGHRS and CDR2 YFSETQ. Unmatched junction bases numbered 7, after V lost 2 bases and J lost 8 bases. The sample also formed part of further work on human thymus T cells. From that paper: Samples came from healthy Finnish infants during open corrective cardiac surgery. Corrective cardiac operations yielded the resected thymus tissue. Related research described strongly overlapping thymic repertoires in unrelated people.

This chain connects TRBV5-1 to TRBJ1-2, with 9 bases lining up with TRBD1. The sample was thymocytes. The sequence came from a girl in the first two years of life with a congenital heart defect. The CDR3: CASSFMYRGLGYTF. The CDR3 nucleotides are TGCGCCAGCAGCTTCATGTACAGGGGGCTAGGCTACACCTTC.